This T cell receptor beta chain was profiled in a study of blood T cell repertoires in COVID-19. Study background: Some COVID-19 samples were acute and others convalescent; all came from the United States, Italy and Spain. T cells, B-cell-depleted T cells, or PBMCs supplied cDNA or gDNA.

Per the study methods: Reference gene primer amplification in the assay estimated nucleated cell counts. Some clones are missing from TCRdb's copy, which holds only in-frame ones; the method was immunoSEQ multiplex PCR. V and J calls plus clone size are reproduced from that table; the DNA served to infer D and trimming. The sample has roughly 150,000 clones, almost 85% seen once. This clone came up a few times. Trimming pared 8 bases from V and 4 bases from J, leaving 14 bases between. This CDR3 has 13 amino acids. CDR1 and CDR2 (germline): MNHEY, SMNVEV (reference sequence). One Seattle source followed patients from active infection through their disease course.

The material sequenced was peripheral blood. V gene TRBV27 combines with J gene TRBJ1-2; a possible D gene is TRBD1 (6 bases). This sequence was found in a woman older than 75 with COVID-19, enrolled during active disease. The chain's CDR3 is CASRRTAVYGYTF. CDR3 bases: TGTGCCAGCCGAAGGACAGCAGTCTATGGCTACACCTTC.